This T cell receptor beta chain was identified in a study of blood T cells in healthy people across ages. Healthy Caucasian individuals from Russia aged 6 to 90 were enrolled as donors. Using a J-beta primer mix together with a sample-barcoded 5' primer, a second PCR was run for roughly 6 to 11 cycles. A single record per CDR3 protein comes from TCRdb applying MiXCR to the 5' RACE reads. Found here are 1.5 million to 2 million distinct CDR3 sequences, 25% to 30% of them singletons; the top ten hold roughly 8%. V lost 3 bases, J lost 7 bases, and 8 bases stayed unmatched. Germline assignment: CDR1 SGDLS and CDR2 YYNGEE. The CDR3 spans 15 residues. This clonotype was counted many times.

What was sequenced was blood. V gene TRBV9 combines with J gene TRBJ2-1, with TRBD2 identical over 9 bases. The receptor's source is a woman younger than 45 in good health. In DNA form, the CDR3 reads TGTGCCAGCAGCGAGGGACTAGCTCCCCCAAATGAGCAGTTCTTC. This gives the protein CASSEGLAPPNEQFF.